These T cell receptor beta chains were read from a single sample in a study of blood T cell repertoires in COVID-19. Assay: immunoSEQ multiplex PCR; the TCRdb copy retains only in-frame clones and omits some. The sample shows about 240,000 clones, about nine tenths of them seen only once. The sample comprised PBMCs or T cells enriched from blood (not recorded which). The receptors stem from a woman younger than 45 with acute COVID-19. CDR3s include the opening cysteine and the closing phenylalanine or tryptophan. A D gene is named only where the DNA matches it firmly.

V,D,J,CDR3
TRBV7-8,TRBD2,TRBJ2-1,CASSLGLAGGTPYNEQFF
TRBV2,TRBD2,TRBJ2-5,CASSGAGGRQETQYF
TRBV19,.,TRBJ1-1,CASSTRGTEAFF
TRBV19,.,TRBJ1-5,CASTAEGRGNQPQHF
TRBV5-1,.,TRBJ1-4,CASKPFNEKLFF
TRBV2,TRBD2,TRBJ2-5,CAFELVAGGETQYF
TRBV6-1,.,TRBJ2-1,CASSDRRLVVGAQEFF
TRBV2,.,TRBJ1-5,CASNGLTGNQPQHF
TRBV27,TRBD1,TRBJ2-1,CASSVQGVYNEQFF
TRBV4-2,TRBD1,TRBJ2-5,CASSPLRGETQYF
TRBV19,.,TRBJ1-2,CASSDEAFFYGYTF
TRBV5-1,.,TRBJ1-3,CASSTLQGNTIYF